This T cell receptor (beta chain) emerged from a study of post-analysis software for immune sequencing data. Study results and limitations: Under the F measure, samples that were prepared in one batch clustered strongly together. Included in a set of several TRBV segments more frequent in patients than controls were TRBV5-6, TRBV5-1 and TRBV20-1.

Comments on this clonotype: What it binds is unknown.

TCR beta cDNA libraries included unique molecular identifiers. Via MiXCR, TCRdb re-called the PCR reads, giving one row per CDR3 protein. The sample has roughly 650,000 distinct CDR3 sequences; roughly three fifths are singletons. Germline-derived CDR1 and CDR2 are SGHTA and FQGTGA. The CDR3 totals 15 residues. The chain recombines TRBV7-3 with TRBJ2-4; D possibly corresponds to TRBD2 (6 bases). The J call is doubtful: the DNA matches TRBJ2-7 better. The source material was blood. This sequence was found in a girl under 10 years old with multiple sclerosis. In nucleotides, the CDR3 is TGTGCCAGCAGCGCCGACGGGAGACTGCCATACGAGCAGTACTTC. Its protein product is CASSADGRLPYEQYF.